Listed here are 21 T cell receptor beta chains from one sample, sequenced in a study of T cell repertoires in cytomegalovirus infection. TCRdb passed the reads through MiXCR, listing each CDR3 protein once. The sample comprises about 830,000 distinct CDR3 sequences, about 33% of which are singletons, and 9.5% to 15% rests with the top ten. Their antigens are not known. The sample consisted of cultured CD8+ T cells from PBMCs, taken from culture after CMV antigen stimulation. The receptors derive from a human donor in good health (CMV status not recorded). Some clones in this sample may be carry-over from other donors' samples.

The table lists this clonotype with a few counts. The J gene is TRBJ2-6, the V gene TRBV20-1; 8 bases map to TRBD2. CDR3 length: 17 amino acids. Per the germline V gene, CDR1 is DFQATT and CDR2 is SNEGSKA (reference sequence). V dropped 4 bases and J dropped 2; count of bases not matched to a gene: 10. The CDR3: CSAKTPGGGAGANVLTF. In nucleotides, the CDR3 is TGCAGTGCTAAAACTCCCGGGGGGGGGGCTGGGGCCAACGTCCTGACTTTC.

Regarding this clonotype: Since a much larger clone is just one base distant, this may be a read error. The rearrangement links TRBV6-1 to TRBJ2-5; maybe TRBD1 (6 bases). CDR3 size: 13 residues. V was trimmed by 6 bases and J by 0 bases, leaving 8 bases between them. Germline V gives CDR1 MNHNS, CDR2 SASEGT. In DNA form, the CDR3 reads TGTGCCAGCAGACGGGACAACCAAGAGACCCAGTACTTC. It specifies CASRRDNQETQYF.

The gene calls are TRBV2 and TRBJ2-7; 9 bases are shared with TRBD2. Per the germline V gene, CDR1 is SNHLY and CDR2 is FYNNEI. The CDR3 length is 13 residues. V dropped 6 bases and J dropped 4; count of bases not matched to a gene: 4. CDR3 sequence reads: CASRALAGYEQYF. The CDR3 DNA follows: TGTGCCAGCAGGGCACTAGCGGGTTACGAGCAGTACTTC.

This clonotype was found a few times. The chain links TRBV7-6 to TRBJ1-4; D remains unclear. V was cut by 2 bases and J by 4 bases, with 8 bases left in between. There are 14 residues in the CDR3. The germline gives CDR1 SGHVS, CDR2 FNYEAQ. The chain's CDR3 is CASSLNTYNEKLFF. The CDR3 DNA is TGTGCCAGCAGCTTAAACACCTATAATGAAAAACTGTTTTTT.

This clonotype has ten or more counts. The V call is TRBV7-2, the J call TRBJ2-7; D is unclear. Germline CDR1 SGHTA, CDR2 FQGNSA. V dropped 0 bases and J dropped 6 bases, with 9 bases sitting between them. CDR3 length: 13 residues. As DNA, the CDR3 is TGTGCCAGCAGCTTAGCGCTGAGACGCGAGCAGTACTTC. It yields the protein CASSLALRREQYF. The full variable domain, completed using reference TRBV7-2 and TRBJ2-7, is GAGVSQSPSNKVTEKGKDVELRCDPISGHTALYWYRQSLGQGLEFLIYFQGNSAPDKSGLPSDRFSAERTGGSVSTLTIQRTQQEDSAVYLCASSLALRREQYFGPGTRLTVT.

This clonotype was seen more than once but under ten times. The chain is built from TRBV7-2 and TRBJ2-7, with a possible D match to TRBD2 (5 bases). V was pared by 1 base and J by 6 bases, with 16 bases between. Looked up from germline, CDR1 is SGHTA and CDR2 is FQGNSA. The CDR3 loop spans 15 amino acids. The CDR3 spells CASSLGYGVGGEQYF. The CDR3 DNA is TGTGCCAGCAGCTTAGGTTACGGGGTGGGTGGCGAGCAGTACTTC.

The chain joins TRBV6-5 to TRBJ1-5; TRBD1 might be the D (5 bases). The CDR3 contains 14 residues. In germline, CDR1 is MNHEY, CDR2 SVGAGI. V was shortened by 5 bases and J by 0 bases, with 8 bases between the two germline ends. CDR3 nucleotide sequence: TGTGCCAGCAGTCGGACATTTAGCAATCAGCCCCAGCATTTT. Translation gives CASSRTFSNQPQHF.

CDR3 sequence reads: CASRRQGFSNTEAFF. The CDR3 coding sequence is TGTGCCAGCAGAAGACAGGGTTTTTCGAACACTGAAGCTTTCTTT. V is TRBV6-4 and J is TRBJ1-1, with 7 positions matching TRBD1. J gave up 1 base and V 6 bases, and 8 bases lay outside the gene matches. Germline lookup yields CDR1 MRHNA and CDR2 SNTAGT. The length of the CDR3 is 15 residues.

This chain connects TRBV27 to TRBJ1-6; D call uncertain. V lost 11 bases to trimming and J lost 1 base, with 15 bases between them. Germline V CDR1 and CDR2: MNHEY, SMNVEV (reference sequence). The length of the CDR3 is 15 residues. In DNA, the CDR3 is TGTGCCTCAAGGACGGCGGCATCCTATAATTCACCCCTCCACTTT. Translating gives CASRTAASYNSPLHF.

In its sample, this clonotype was seen many times. The chain links TRBV7-2 to TRBJ2-7; 7 bases match TRBD1. Trimming at V came to 1 base and at J to 2 bases, leaving 8 bases not matched to a gene. Germline V lookup: CDR1 SGHTA, CDR2 FQGNSA. The CDR3 totals 16 residues. The CDR3 loop reads CASSLVRTGTTYEQYV. DNA of the CDR3: TGTGCCAGCAGCTTAGTAAGGACAGGAACAACCTACGAGCAGTACGTC.

This clonotype was observed a few times. The chain recombines TRBV28 with TRBJ2-1; D remains ambiguous. V was shortened by 0 bases and J by 8 bases, with 8 bases between the two germline ends. The CDR3 is 13 amino acids. Germline loops: CDR1 MDHEN, CDR2 SYDVKM. The CDR3 DNA sequence: TGTGCCAGCAGTTTATGGTCCTGGGATGAGCAGTTCTTC. This sequence encodes CASSLWSWDEQFF.

The chain is built from TRBV20-1 and TRBJ1-2, with a tentative D call TRBD1 (5 bases). This CDR3 comprises 15 residues. CDR1 and CDR2 (germline): DFQATT, SNEGSKA (reference sequence). Trimming took 1 base from V and 2 from J, leaving 14 bases between them. CDR3 loop: CSARGLRGDNYGYTF. The CDR3 bases are TGCAGTGCTAGAGGTCTCCGAGGGGACAACTATGGCTACACCTTC.

The rearrangement uses TRBV10-2 and TRBJ1-6; 8 bases align to TRBD1. The CDR3 totals 17 residues. The germline V gene has CDR1 WSHSY and CDR2 SAAADI. With V trimmed by 0 bases and J by 13 bases, 14 bases remained unmatched. This CDR3 reads CASSESFPGQARRPLHF. The CDR3 DNA reads TGCGCCAGCAGTGAGTCTTTTCCGGGACAGGCCCGTAGGCCCCTCCACTTT.

The V and J genes are TRBV5-6 and TRBJ1-1; the D gene is possibly TRBD1 (5 bases). CDR1 and CDR2 (germline): SGHDT, YYEEEE. The CDR3 length is 14 residues. V was shortened by 0 bases and J by 11 bases, with 17 bases between the two germline ends. CDR3 region: CASSLVWTSLGAFF. The CDR3 DNA reads as TGTGCCAGCAGCTTGGTTTGGACATCACTTGGGGCTTTCTTT.

This clonotype was recorded a few times. The chain employs TRBV15 and TRBJ2-3; 9 bases are shared with TRBD2. Germline assignment: CDR1 LNHNV and CDR2 YYDKDF (reference sequence). The V and J ends lost 0 bases and 4 bases, in that order; junction bases with no gene match: 5. This CDR3 contains 16 residues. The DNA of the CDR3 is TGTGCCACCAGCAGAGATAAACGCGGGGGGGCAGATACGCAGTATTTT. It encodes CATSRDKRGGADTQYF. Variable domain in full (rest from reference TRBV15 and TRBJ2-3): DAMVIQNPRYQVTQFGKPVTLSCSQTLNHNVMYWYQQKSSQAPKLLFHYYDKDFNNEADTPDNFQSRRPNTSFCFLDIRSPGLGDTAMYLCATSRDKRGGADTQYFGPGTRLTVL.

This clonotype came up a few times. The V gene is TRBV5-5, the J gene TRBJ2-7; D remains unclear. CDR1 SGHKS and CDR2 YYEKEE come from the germline V gene (reference sequence). CDR3 length: 16 residues. Between the trimmed V and J ends, which lost 0 bases and 3 bases, there was a span of 16 bases. CDR3 nucleotide sequence: TGTGCCAGCAGCTTGGAGTCACTCCCTCCTCTCTACGAGCAGTACGTC. This sequence encodes CASSLESLPPLYEQYV.

The chain links TRBV29-1 to TRBJ2-2, with D maybe TRBD2 (6 bases). Germline V gene data show CDR1 as SQVTM and CDR2 as ANQGSEA. V was cut by 7 bases and J by 4 bases, with 16 bases left in between. The CDR3 loop spans 14 amino acids. For the CDR3, the DNA is TGCAGCGGGGGGTCCGGGGGTCGCACCGGGGAGCTGTTTTTT. Amino acid sequence: CSGGSGGRTGELFF.

The rearrangement joins TRBV20-1 to TRBJ2-2, with 7 bases matching TRBD2. Looked up from germline, CDR1 is DFQATT and CDR2 is SNEGSKA (reference sequence). V shed 6 bases, J shed 3 bases, and the junction held 4 bases outside the gene matches. The CDR3 spans 13 residues. The CDR3 DNA reads TGCAGTGCGGGGAGGGAGGACACCGGGGAGCTGTTTTTT. Translation gives CSAGREDTGELFF.

The chain combines TRBV9 with TRBJ1-2; 7 bases line up with TRBD1. The trim removed 2 bases at V and 4 bases at J, leaving 8 bases unmatched. This CDR3 spans 15 amino acids. Looked up from germline, CDR1 is SGDLS and CDR2 is YYNGEE. The chain's CDR3 is CASSVEGQATYGYTF. In nucleotides, the CDR3 is TGTGCCAGCAGCGTCGAAGGACAGGCTACCTATGGCTACACCTTC.

J is TRBJ2-1 and V is TRBV27; D ambiguous. The CDR3 contains 14 residues. Germline V gene sequence: CDR1 MNHEY, CDR2 SMNVEV (reference sequence). The CDR3 DNA sequence: TGTGGGTCCGCGGCCATGAGCTCCTACAATGAGCAGTTCTTC. Its protein is CGSAAMSSYNEQFF.

This clonotype came up a few times. This chain joins TRBV20-1 and TRBJ1-5, with 12 bases fitting TRBD1. Trimming at V came to 3 bases and at J to 1 base, leaving 13 bases not matched to a gene. The V gene's germline CDR1 is DFQATT and CDR2 SNEGSKA (reference sequence). The length of the CDR3 is 19 residues. Here the CDR3 DNA reads TGCAGTGCTAGGGGCGGAGGGACAGGGGGCCTTTCGAGCAATCAGCCCCAGCATTTT. Amino acids: CSARGGGTGGLSSNQPQHF.